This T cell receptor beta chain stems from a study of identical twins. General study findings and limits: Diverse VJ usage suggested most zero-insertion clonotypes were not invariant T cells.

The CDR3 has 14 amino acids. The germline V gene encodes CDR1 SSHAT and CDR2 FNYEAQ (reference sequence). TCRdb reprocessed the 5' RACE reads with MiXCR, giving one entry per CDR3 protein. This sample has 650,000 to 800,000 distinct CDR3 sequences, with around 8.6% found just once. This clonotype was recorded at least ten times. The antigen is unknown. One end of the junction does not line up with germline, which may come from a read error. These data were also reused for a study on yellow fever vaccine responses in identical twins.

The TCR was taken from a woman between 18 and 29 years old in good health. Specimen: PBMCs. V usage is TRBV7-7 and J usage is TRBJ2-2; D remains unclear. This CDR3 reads CASSFSVNTGELFF. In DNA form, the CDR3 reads TGTGCTAGCAGCTTTTCAGTGAACACCGGGGAGCTGTTTTTT.